This is a list of T cell receptor beta chains from one sample in a study of cytomegalovirus exposure and HLA in healthy donors. Only in-frame clones appear in the TCRdb table, and some are missing; sequencing was by immunoSEQ multiplex PCR. The sample shows around 180,000 clones, 84% of them seen only once. The source material was PBMCs. The source of these receptors is a boy younger than 18 in good health and CMV-seronegative. Each CDR3 is given with its conserved first and last residue.

v_call: TRBV5-5
cdr3_aa: CASSLYGETEAFF

v_call: TRBV7-3
cdr3_aa: CASSLVPGTSGTSTDTQYF

v_call: TRBV4-3
cdr3_aa: CASSAPGFGAEKLFF

v_call: TRBV5-6
cdr3_aa: CASSSFNTEAFF

v_call: TRBV7-2
cdr3_aa: CASSSSRTGFRFF

v_call: TRBV29-1
cdr3_aa: CSVETVTGGFYNEQFF

v_call: TRBV29-1
cdr3_aa: CSGANTEAFF

v_call: TRBV6-5
cdr3_aa: CASSYYGGGLSYEQYF

v_call: TRBV6-6
cdr3_aa: CASGRDSGGYTF

v_call: TRBV29-1
cdr3_aa: CSGSGTSGSSYEQYF

v_call: TRBV7-3
cdr3_aa: CASSYLPSGTDTQYF

v_call: TRBV5-1
cdr3_aa: CASSTRTLQDRGNEQYF

v_call: TRBV6-6
cdr3_aa: CASTTGGLPEAFF

v_call: TRBV2
cdr3_aa: CASTEGLATNYGYTF

v_call: TRBV18
cdr3_aa: CASSLTGLSNQPQHF

v_call: TRBV6-4
cdr3_aa: CASSDSIQGHTGELFF

v_call: TRBV10-3
cdr3_aa: CAISERTGEAYGYTF

v_call: TRBV6-4
cdr3_aa: CASSDGTSGPDTQYF

v_call: TRBV28
cdr3_aa: CASSGSGTATDTQYF

v_call: TRBV4-1
cdr3_aa: CASSQPGKEKLFF

v_call: TRBV5-4
cdr3_aa: CASSSGVAGASWGDTQYF

v_call: TRBV9
cdr3_aa: CASSASLGLSAEAFF

v_call: TRBV5-6
cdr3_aa: CASSETGDNQPQHF

v_call: TRBV11-2
cdr3_aa: CASSLWGQPDGYTF

v_call: TRBV19
cdr3_aa: CASSISGPPLHF

v_call: TRBV2
cdr3_aa: CASNTGREQPQHF

v_call: TRBV7-9
cdr3_aa: CSSSPRTGGFYNEQFF

v_call: TRBV5-1
cdr3_aa: CASSLGGTPNQPQHF

v_call: TRBV30
cdr3_aa: CARGTQSSYEQYF